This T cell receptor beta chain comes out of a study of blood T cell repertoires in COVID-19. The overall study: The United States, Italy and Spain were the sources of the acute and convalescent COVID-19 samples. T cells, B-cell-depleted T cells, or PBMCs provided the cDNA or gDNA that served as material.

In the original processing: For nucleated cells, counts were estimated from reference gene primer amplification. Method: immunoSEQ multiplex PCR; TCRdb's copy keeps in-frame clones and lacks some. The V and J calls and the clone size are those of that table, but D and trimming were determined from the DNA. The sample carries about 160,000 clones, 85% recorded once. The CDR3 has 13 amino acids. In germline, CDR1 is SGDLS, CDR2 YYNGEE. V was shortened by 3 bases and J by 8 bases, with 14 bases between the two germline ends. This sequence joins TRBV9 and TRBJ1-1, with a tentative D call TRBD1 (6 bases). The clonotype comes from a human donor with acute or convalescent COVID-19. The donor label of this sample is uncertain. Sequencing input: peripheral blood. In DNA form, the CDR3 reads TGTGCCAGCAGCGCTATTTCGGGGACAGAAGCTTTCTTT. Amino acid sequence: CASSAISGTEAFF.